This entry features one T cell receptor beta chain sequence. Antigen unknown. The CDR3 contains 17 residues. Germline CDR1 reads SGHRS; CDR2 reads YFSETQ. The data derive from a study of T cells expressing NK-cell markers. Study-wide points: Nothing established the HCMV specificity of expanded NKG2C+ T cell clones. For four donors, these clonotypes were likewise the leading ones in the CD3+CD56-NKG2C+ fraction.

The authors generated TCR beta cDNA through 5'RACE template switching with UMIs. TCRdb re-called the 5' RACE reads; every CDR3 protein appears as one record, without DNA. The sample's table shows 550,000 to 600,000 distinct CDR3 sequences. The sequenced sample consisted of blood T cells: a sorted CD56 or NKG2C T cell subset, CD4+ or CD8+ T cells, or bulk PBMC T cells (not recorded which). This chain uses TRBV5-1 with TRBJ2-3; the D call of TRBD2 rests on TCRdb alone, since no DNA is present to check it. The sequence derives from a young man in good health. The CDR3 here is CASSWTRAGGPSDTQYF.